Below, 3 T cell receptor beta chains from the same sample are listed, as sequenced in a study of OX40 agonist ivuxolimab in advanced cancers. Data came from immunoSEQ multiplex PCR; TCRdb stores just in-frame clones and leaves some out. This table holds 90,000 or so clones, roughly nine tenths found once. The sequencing here drew on CD4+ or CD8+ T cells sorted from blood, taken in a trial of the OX40 agonist ivuxolimab. These receptors were taken from an adult with an advanced solid tumor such as melanoma, head and neck, liver or kidney cancer.

In its sample, this clone was seen a few times. This chain uses TRBV19 with TRBJ1-5, with D unresolved. Trimming stripped 6 bases from V and 0 bases from J, with 12 bases between. This CDR3 comprises 15 residues. Germline V gives CDR1 LNHDA, CDR2 SQIVND (reference sequence). CDR3 in amino acids: CASSSAGYSNQPQHF. The CDR3 DNA is TGTGCCAGTAGCTCTGCCGGTTATAGCAATCAGCCCCAGCATTTT.

J is TRBJ2-2 and V is TRBV5-6; D call uncertain. Trimming took off 4 bases at V and 7 bases at J, with 11 bases between the two ends. The CDR3 length is 13 residues. Germline values: CDR1 SGHDT, CDR2 YYEEEE. The CDR3 nucleotides are TGTGCCAGCAGCCCACGGATAGGCGGGGAGCTGTTTTTT. The encoded protein is CASSPRIGGELFF.

This chain links TRBV14 with TRBJ2-7; unclear D gene. The V gene's germline CDR1 is SGHDN and CDR2 FVKESK. The CDR3 consists of 14 residues. Trimming left V 2 bases short and J 6 bases short, with 14 bases between. This chain's CDR3 is CASSQMGEDREQYF. The CDR3 coding sequence is TGTGCCAGCAGCCAAATGGGCGAGGATCGCGAGCAGTACTTC.